This T cell receptor beta chain was profiled in a study of T cells expressing NK-cell markers. Across the whole study: Repertoires of TCR beta were obtained from T cells sorted as CD3+CD56+NKG2C+, CD3+CD56+NKG2C- and CD3+CD56-NKG2C+. Seven HCMV-seropositive donors and one seronegative donor made up the eight sequenced donors.

Findings and caveats of the study: Of the CD8+ T cell pool in about six donors, about 1.0-8% was accounted for by dominant NKG2C+ clonotypes.

A remark on this clonotype: Its target is not known.

There are 15 residues in the CDR3. Germline V CDR1 and CDR2: MNHNY, SVGAGI (reference sequence). TCRdb processed the 5' RACE reads again and assigns one entry to each CDR3 protein, with no DNA. This table holds 150,000 or so distinct CDR3 sequences. Sequencing was carried out using blood T cells: a sorted CD56 or NKG2C T cell subset, CD4+ or CD8+ T cells, or bulk PBMC T cells (not recorded which). The gene calls are TRBV6-6 and TRBJ2-3; the D call from TCRdb, TRBD1, cannot be confirmed without DNA. The TCR originated in a woman between 50 and 59 years old in good health. Here the CDR3 reads CASSHRQDYTDTQYF.